The 15 T cell receptor beta chains below come from one sample, sequenced in a study of blood T cell repertoires in COVID-19. Profiled with immunoSEQ multiplex PCR; TCRdb holds only in-frame clones, not every one. Of 100,000 to 150,000 clones listed, 74% are singletons. The sample comprised peripheral blood. The receptors were sampled from a man aged 80 or over with COVID-19, enrolled during active disease.

This clone was found once. The CDR3 sequence is CATGPLGGTQYF. In DNA, the CDR3 is TGTGCCACCGGCCCGCTTGGAGGGACCCAGTACTTC. This sequence joins TRBV28 and TRBJ2-5, with D possibly TRBD2 on 5 matching bases. Trimming left V 10 bases short and J 7 bases short, with 16 bases between. This CDR3 region has 12 residues. Germline V lookup: CDR1 MDHEN, CDR2 SYDVKM. Supplemented by reference TRBV28 and TRBJ2-5, the full variable domain reads DVKVTQSSRYLVKRTGEKVFLECVQDMDHENMFWYRQDPGLGLRLIYFSYDVKMKEKGDIPEGYSVSREKKERFSLILESASTNQTSMYLCATGPLGGTQYFGPGTRLLVL.

This sequence joins TRBV19 and TRBJ2-1; D may be TRBD1 (5 bases). CDR1 and CDR2 (germline): LNHDA, SQIVND (reference sequence). The V and J ends lost 6 bases and 0 bases respectively, with 15 bases between them. The length of the CDR3 is 16 residues. The CDR3 nucleotides are TGTGCCAGTAGCAGACGACAGACGAGCTCCTACAATGAGCAGTTCTTC. Its protein product is CASSRRQTSSYNEQFF.

The chain links TRBV12-3 or TRBV12-4 to TRBJ2-3, with no clear D. The CDR3 consists of 13 residues. V was trimmed by 3 bases and J by 6 bases, leaving 10 bases between them. This CDR3 is CASSFVTLDTQYF. CDR3 DNA sequence: TGTGCCAGCAGTTTTGTAACTCTGGATACGCAGTATTTT.

The rearrangement uses TRBV6-5 and TRBJ1-2; 7 nucleotides agree with TRBD1. The CDR3 extends over 15 amino acids. J gave up 3 bases and V 6 bases, and 10 bases lay outside the gene matches. Germline V gives CDR1 MNHEY, CDR2 SVGAGI. CDR3 DNA: TGTGCCAGCAGGACCGGGACAGCTCTTTACTATGGCTACACCTTC. Its protein product is CASRTGTALYYGYTF.

This clone was picked up a small number of times. DNA of the CDR3: TGTGCCAGCAGGGAGACTAGCGGGAACAATGAGCAGTTCTTC. Amino acids: CASRETSGNNEQFF. The chain uses TRBV2 and TRBJ2-1, with 11 bases identical to TRBD2. The germline V gene has CDR1 SNHLY and CDR2 FYNNEI. Trimming at V came to 6 bases and at J to 5 bases, leaving 3 bases not matched to a gene. The CDR3 extends over 14 amino acids.

This chain connects TRBV4-2 to TRBJ2-7, with TRBD2 identical over 9 bases. The CDR3 has 16 residues. V trimming: 4 bases; J trimming: 4 bases; junction bases outside the gene matches: 11. Germline V lookup: CDR1 LGHNA, CDR2 YNFKEQ. CDR3 residues: CASSPGLAETNYEQYF. CDR3 DNA sequence: TGTGCCAGCAGCCCGGGACTAGCAGAGACAAATTACGAGCAGTACTTC.

This chain joins TRBV11-2 and TRBJ1-6, with D uncertain. Germline V gene lookup returns CDR1 SGHAT and CDR2 FQNNGV. Between the trimmed V and J ends, which lost 0 bases and 14 bases, there was a span of 11 bases. The CDR3 is 13 residues long. The CDR3, as DNA: TGTGCCAGCAGCTTAGAAGCGGGGTCAGCCCTCCACTTT. Protein product: CASSLEAGSALHF.

Here the CDR3 reads CASSVRGFDSPLHF. CDR3 nucleotide sequence: TGTGCCAGCAGCGTGAGAGGGTTTGATTCACCCCTCCACTTT. The V call is TRBV5-5, the J call TRBJ1-6; D gene unclear. Germline-derived CDR1 and CDR2 are SGHKS and YYEKEE (reference sequence). The CDR3 loop spans 14 amino acids. The V end was cut by 4 bases, the J end by 8 bases, with 13 bases between.

The chain employs TRBV2 and TRBJ2-5, with TRBD1 identical over 8 bases. Germline V gene data show CDR1 as SNHLY and CDR2 as FYNNEI. J was trimmed by 6 bases and V by 6 bases; bases with no gene match: 6. The CDR3 is 13 amino acids. The CDR3 loop is CASRGQDEKTQYF. DNA of the CDR3: TGTGCCAGCAGGGGACAGGACGAGAAGACCCAGTACTTC.

The J gene is TRBJ2-7, the V gene TRBV9; 8 bases match TRBD2. After removal of 2 bases from V and 2 bases from J, the junction contained 6 bases not matched to a gene. The CDR3 sequence is 15 residues long. Germline CDR1 is SGDLS and CDR2 is YYNGEE. This chain's CDR3 is CASSVSAGGTYEQYF. The CDR3 DNA sequence: TGTGCCAGCAGCGTTTCTGCGGGAGGAACCTACGAGCAGTACTTC.

The V gene is TRBV4-3, the J gene TRBJ2-7, with TRBD1 as a possible D gene (5 bases). This CDR3 is built from 15 residues. Trimming took 3 bases from V and 5 from J, leaving 17 bases between them. Germline CDR1 LGHNA, CDR2 YSLEER. In DNA form, the CDR3 reads TGCGCCAGCAGCCATGGCTCCGGGCAGGGAAACGAGCAGTACTTC. This encodes CASSHGSGQGNEQYF.

V usage is TRBV18 and J usage is TRBJ2-5; 11 positions agree with TRBD1. Germline-derived CDR1 and CDR2 are KGHSH and LQKENI. V shed 3 bases, J shed 4 bases, and the junction held 7 bases outside the gene matches. This CDR3 has 16 residues. The CDR3 reads CASSPPGTGGTETQYF. CDR3 sequence (DNA): TGTGCCAGCTCACCCCCCGGGACAGGGGGAACAGAGACCCAGTACTTC.

J is TRBJ1-4 and V is TRBV6-6; D ambiguous. Deletions cut 2 bases from V and 14 bases from J, with 9 bases between. Germline lookup yields CDR1 MNHNY and CDR2 SVGAGI (reference sequence). The length of the CDR3 is 11 residues. For the CDR3, the DNA is TGTGCCAGCAGTTACGCAGCGGCGCTGTTTTTT. Its translation: CASSYAAALFF.

This rearrangement joins TRBV6-2 or TRBV6-3 to TRBJ2-7; D unresolved. V lost 2 bases, J lost 6 bases, and 11 bases lay in between. Germline V gene sequence: CDR1 MNHEY, CDR2 SVGEGT. The CDR3 contains 13 residues. The CDR3 coding sequence is TGTGCCAGCAGTTACCCAGTCCCGCTCGAGCAGTACTTC. This translates into CASSYPVPLEQYF.

V gene TRBV3-1 (or the pseudogene TRBV3-2) combines with J gene TRBJ2-5; 7 nucleotides line up with TRBD2. The germline V gene has CDR1 LGHDT and CDR2 YNNKEL (reference sequence). The CDR3 runs to 14 residues. Trimming cost V 1 base and J 4 bases; bases outside gene matches: 3. The CDR3 DNA reads as TGTGCCAGCAGCCAAGCGGGGGGTATAGAGACCCAGTACTTC. It translates to CASSQAGGIETQYF.